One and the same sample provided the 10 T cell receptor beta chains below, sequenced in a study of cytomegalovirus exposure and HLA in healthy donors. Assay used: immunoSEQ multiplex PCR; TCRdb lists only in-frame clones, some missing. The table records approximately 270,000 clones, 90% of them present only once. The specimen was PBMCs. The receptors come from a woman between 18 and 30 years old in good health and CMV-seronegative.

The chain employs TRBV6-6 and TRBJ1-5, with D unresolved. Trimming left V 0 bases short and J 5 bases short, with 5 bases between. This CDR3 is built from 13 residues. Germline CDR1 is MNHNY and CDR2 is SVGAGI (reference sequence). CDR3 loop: CASSYSFDQPQHF. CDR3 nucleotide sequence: TGTGCCAGCAGTTACTCATTCGATCAGCCCCAGCATTTT.

CDR3 in amino acids: CASSVTAGGTDTQYF. In DNA form, the CDR3 reads TGTGCCAGCAGCGTAACAGCGGGGGGGACAGATACGCAGTATTTT. The chain recombines TRBV9 with TRBJ2-3; 10 bases are shared with TRBD2. In germline, CDR1 is SGDLS, CDR2 YYNGEE. The length of the CDR3 is 15 residues. V shed 1 base, J shed 3 bases, and the junction held 2 bases outside the gene matches.

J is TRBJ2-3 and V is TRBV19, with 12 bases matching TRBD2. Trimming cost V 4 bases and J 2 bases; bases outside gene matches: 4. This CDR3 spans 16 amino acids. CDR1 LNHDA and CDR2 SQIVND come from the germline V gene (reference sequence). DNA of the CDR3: TGTGCCAGTAGTACCCTAGCGGGGGGGACCACAGATACGCAGTATTTT. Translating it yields CASSTLAGGTTDTQYF.

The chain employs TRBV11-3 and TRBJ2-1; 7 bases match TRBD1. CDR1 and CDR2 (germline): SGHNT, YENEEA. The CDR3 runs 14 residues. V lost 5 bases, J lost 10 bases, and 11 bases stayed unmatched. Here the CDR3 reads CASSKRTGLNEQFF. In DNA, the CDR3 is TGTGCCAGCAGCAAACGGACAGGCCTGAACGAGCAGTTCTTC.

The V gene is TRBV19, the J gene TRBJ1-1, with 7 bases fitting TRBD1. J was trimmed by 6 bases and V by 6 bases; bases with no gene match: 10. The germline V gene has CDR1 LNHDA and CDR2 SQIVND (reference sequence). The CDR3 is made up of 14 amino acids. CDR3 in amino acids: CASRTQGVRAEAFF. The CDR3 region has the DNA TGTGCCAGTAGGACTCAGGGGGTTCGGGCTGAAGCTTTCTTT.

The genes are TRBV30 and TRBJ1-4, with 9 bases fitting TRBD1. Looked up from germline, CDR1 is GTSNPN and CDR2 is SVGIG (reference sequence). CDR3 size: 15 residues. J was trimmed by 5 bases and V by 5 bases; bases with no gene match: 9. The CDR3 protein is CAWAYSGTGNEKLFF. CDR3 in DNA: TGTGCCTGGGCTTACTCCGGGACAGGGAATGAAAAACTGTTTTTT.

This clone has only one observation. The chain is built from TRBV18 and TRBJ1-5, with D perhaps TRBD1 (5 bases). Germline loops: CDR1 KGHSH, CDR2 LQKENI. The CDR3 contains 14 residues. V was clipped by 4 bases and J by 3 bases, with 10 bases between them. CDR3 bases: TGTGCCAGCTCACTAGGACAATTCAATCAGCCCCAGCATTTT. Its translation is CASSLGQFNQPQHF.

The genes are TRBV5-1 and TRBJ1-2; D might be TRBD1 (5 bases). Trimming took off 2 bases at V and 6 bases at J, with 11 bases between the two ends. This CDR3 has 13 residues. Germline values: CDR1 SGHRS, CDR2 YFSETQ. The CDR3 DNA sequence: TGCGCCAGCAGCTTCCTGGTGGGGCATGGCTACACCTTC. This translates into CASSFLVGHGYTF.

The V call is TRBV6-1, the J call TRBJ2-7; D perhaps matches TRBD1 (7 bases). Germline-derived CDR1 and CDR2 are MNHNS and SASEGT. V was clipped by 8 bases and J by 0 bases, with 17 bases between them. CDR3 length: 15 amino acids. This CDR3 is CASGLPRDSSYEQYV. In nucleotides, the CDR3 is TGTGCCAGCGGACTACCCCGGGACAGCTCCTACGAGCAGTACGTC.

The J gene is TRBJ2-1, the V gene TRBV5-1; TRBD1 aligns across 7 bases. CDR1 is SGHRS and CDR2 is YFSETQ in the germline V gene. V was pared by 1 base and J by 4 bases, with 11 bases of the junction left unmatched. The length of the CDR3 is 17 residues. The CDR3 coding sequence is TGCGCCAGCAGCTTGAGTAGAACAGGGGATCCTTACAATGAGCAGTTCTTC. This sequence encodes CASSLSRTGDPYNEQFF. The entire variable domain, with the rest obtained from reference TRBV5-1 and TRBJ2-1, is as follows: KAGVTQTPRYLIKTRGQQVTLSCSPISGHRSVSWYQQTPGQGLQFLFEYFSETQRNKGNFPGRFSGRQFSNSRSEMNVSTLELGDSALYLCASSLSRTGDPYNEQFFGPGTRLTVL.